The 10 T cell receptor beta chains below were found in one sample sequenced in a study of cytomegalovirus exposure and HLA in healthy donors. It was with 60 Vbeta and 13 Jbeta primers that the PCR ran. Data came from immunoSEQ multiplex PCR; TCRdb stores just in-frame clones and leaves some out. The sample lists roughly 120,000 clones, roughly 70% occurring once. The sequenced material came from PBMCs. Every receptor here comes from a woman in her 30s in good health and CMV-seronegative.

This sequence joins TRBV4-3 and TRBJ2-7; the match to TRBD2 covers 10 bases. CDR3 length: 14 amino acids. V gave up 3 bases and J gave up 3 bases; unmatched junction bases: 2. Per the germline V gene, CDR1 is LGHNA and CDR2 is YSLEER. The CDR3 nucleotides are TGCGCCAGCAGCCAGTCTAGCGGGGGCTACGAGCAGTACTTC. This codes for CASSQSSGGYEQYF.

This clone came up a few times. V usage is TRBV9 and J usage is TRBJ1-3; D gene ambiguous. CDR1 is SGDLS, CDR2 YYNGEE, per germline. Trimming removed 0 bases from V and 4 bases from J, with 17 bases in between. The CDR3 length is 17 residues. The CDR3 protein is CASSVATGGFSGNTIYF. CDR3 DNA sequence: TGTGCCAGCAGCGTAGCTACTGGAGGGTTCTCCGGAAACACCATATATTTT.

The V and J genes are TRBV6-1 and TRBJ1-2, with D unresolved. Germline CDR1 MNHNS, CDR2 SASEGT. The CDR3 has 13 amino acids. The V end lost 10 bases, the J end lost 5 bases, and 17 bases lay between the germline ends. DNA for the CDR3: TGTGCCACCTTAACTCCTCTCCCTTATGGCTACACCTTC. Translation gives CATLTPLPYGYTF.

V gene TRBV12-5 combines with J gene TRBJ2-1; D perhaps matches TRBD2 (6 bases). This CDR3 has 15 residues. CDR1 is LGHNT and CDR2 is FRNRAP in the germline V gene. Trimming removed 8 bases at V and 3 bases at J, with 17 bases between. DNA of the CDR3: TGTGCTAGTCGAACCCCGGGACTTAGCTACAATGAGCAGTTCTTC. It translates to CASRTPGLSYNEQFF.

This clone was counted once. V gene TRBV30 combines with J gene TRBJ1-1; 7 bases fit TRBD1. The V segment lost 8 bases and the J segment 0 bases; nucleotides outside the gene matches: 6. CDR1 is GTSNPN and CDR2 is SVGIG in the germline V gene (reference sequence). This CDR3 has 13 residues. The CDR3 reads CARDRAMNTEAFF. In nucleotides, the CDR3 is TGTGCCCGAGACAGGGCAATGAACACTGAAGCTTTCTTT.

The DNA for the CDR3 is TGCGCCAGCAAGCTGGACAGGGGGCTCTACGAGCAGTACTTC. Translated: CASKLDRGLYEQYF. The chain joins TRBV5-1 to TRBJ2-7; 11 nucleotides match TRBD1. CDR1 and CDR2 from the germline V gene are SGHRS and YFSETQ. CDR3 length: 14 residues. J was trimmed by 3 bases and V by 6 bases; bases with no gene match: 5. Full variable domain (rest looked up from reference TRBV5-1 and TRBJ2-7): KAGVTQTPRYLIKTRGQQVTLSCSPISGHRSVSWYQQTPGQGLQFLFEYFSETQRNKGNFPGRFSGRQFSNSRSEMNVSTLELGDSALYLCASKLDRGLYEQYFGPGTRLTVT.

In this sample, this clone turned up once. In nucleotides, the CDR3 is TGCGCCAGCAGCCCCGGCGGGAGTGGGAATGAGCAGTTCTTC. Residues: CASSPGGSGNEQFF. The chain carries TRBV5-1 and TRBJ2-1, with 7 nucleotides matching TRBD2. The CDR3 has 14 amino acids. CDR1 SGHRS and CDR2 YFSETQ come from the germline V gene. V shed 4 bases, J shed 7 bases, and the junction held 8 bases outside the gene matches.

V usage is TRBV5-1 and J usage is TRBJ2-7, with 7 positions matching TRBD2. The CDR3 sequence is 15 residues long. Germline V CDR1 and CDR2: SGHRS, YFSETQ. V shed 0 bases and J 0 bases; nucleotides not matched to a gene: 3. CDR3 nucleotides: TGCGCCAGCAGCTTGGGTGGGGGGGGCTCCTACGAGCAGTACTTC. Its translation: CASSLGGGGSYEQYF.

The chain links TRBV18 to TRBJ1-2; D perhaps matches TRBD1 (6 bases). Germline loops: CDR1 KGHSH, CDR2 LQKENI. Trimming removed 5 bases from V and 0 bases from J, with 16 bases in between. The CDR3 extends over 16 amino acids. In DNA, the CDR3 is TGTGCCAGCTCAGACATAGGACAGCGCCCTAACTATGGCTACACCTTC. This encodes CASSDIGQRPNYGYTF.

This clone occurred a few times. The chain is built from TRBV7-9 and TRBJ2-7, with TRBD2 identical over 9 bases. Per the germline V gene, CDR1 is SEHNR and CDR2 is FQNEAQ (reference sequence). The length of the CDR3 is 16 residues. With 5 bases clipped from V and 5 bases from J, the junction kept 13 bases outside the gene matches. The CDR3 nucleotides are TGTGCCAGCAGCCCTCGCGGGAGGGCCTCGGACGACGAGCAGTACTTC. Translated, it gives CASSPRGRASDDEQYF.